This entry describes one T cell receptor (beta chain). Its cognate antigen has yet to be identified. No qualities accompany the bases; no much larger clone lies one base away. The immunoSEQ Assay, a bias-controlled multiplex PCR, was used to amplify TCRbeta CDR3 regions from genomic DNA. In the source study's methods: The number of nucleated cells in each sample was estimated from the amplification of reference gene primers within the assay. Sequence reads were collapsed and filtered to measure the absolute abundance of every unique TCRbeta CDR3 rearrangement. For each sample, productive Simpson clonality was calculated by taking the square root of Simpson's diversity index across productive rearrangements. TCRdb holds this immuneACCESS table with in-frame rearrangements only. Some clones are missing; in checked studies, unresolved V genes explain under half, and the rest has no known cause. The V and J calls and the clone size are those of that table, but D and trimming were determined from the DNA. Counted in this sample were about 200,000 clones; around 90% of them appeared once. Of the sample, 2% to 2.5% is held by the ten largest clones.

The sample belongs to a study of blood T cell repertoires in COVID-19 (dated by TCRdb to the early 2020s). Describing the broader study: Samples covering the acute and convalescent phases of COVID-19 were provided by collaborators in the United States, Italy and Spain. The repertoires were released in a freely available public database intended as a resource for research on the immune response to SARS-CoV-2. The prospective study material was composed of cDNA or gDNA derived from T cells, B-cell-depleted T cells, or PBMCs. Where available, HLA class I and class II types were taken from metadata supplied by the sample provider and were not determined by assay-based typing. Samples came from the ongoing ImmuneRACE study (first 160 participants) plus 1,254 subjects from 6 global collaborators. Deeply sampled blood TCRbeta repertoires from subjects exposed to, actively infected with, or recovered from COVID-19 were included in the dataset. A de-identified subject ID, COVID-19 status, age in years and sex were almost always included in the sample metadata.

The paper's findings and limits, for the study overall: The amount of clinical and demographic metadata varied by source and participant and was provided uncurated.

Trimming at the junction amounts to 0 bases on V and 7 bases on J, and the germline ends lie 11 bases apart. Reading from cysteine to phenylalanine, the CDR3 counts 14 amino acids. Only the CDR3 part of the read is kept: 42 bases, read in frame from the first base. Looking up the germline V gene yields CDR1 SGHDT and CDR2 YYEEEE. Participants in the prospective study were enrolled through a virtual design, were aged about 18 to 89 years, and lived in approximately 24 United States geographic areas. In the prospective study, participants were assigned to cohorts based on the clinical history participants reported in a screening survey and a study questionnaire. For ImmuneRACE Cohort 3, a participant was defined as recovered based on two consecutive negative NP/OP PCR tests, clearance by a healthcare professional, or resolution of symptoms. In the prospective study, mobile phlebotomists collected whole blood, serum and a nasopharyngeal or oropharyngeal swab from each participant. Prospective study participants could optionally give additional blood draws and questionnaires over a roughly 2-month period. Before DNA extraction, blood samples from the prospective study were shipped at room temperature or frozen.

The chain uses TRBV5-6 and TRBJ1-3; no D gene is confidently identified. The clonotype comes from a woman in her thirties who had recovered from COVID-19. The sequencing sample was made of PBMCs or T cells enriched from blood (not recorded which). The CDR3 corresponds to CASSLAGPRNTIYF. The DNA sequence is as follows: TGTGCCAGCAGCTTGGCTGGGCCCCGGAACACCATATATTTT.